A selection of T cell receptor beta chains follows, all from one sample in a study of shared clonotypes between healthy human individuals. Profiling relied on immunoSEQ multiplex PCR, and the TCRdb table lists in-frame clones only, not all of them. The sample consists of a few million clones, about 92% of them appearing once. Sequences were obtained from naive CD4+ T cells sorted from blood. These receptor sequences come from a man younger than 30 in good health. Each CDR3 is given with its conserved first and last residue. D genes are given only for firm matches. Some rows mark clone size as missing; the rest say once, few, many or name a class of expanded clone.

v_call	j_call	clone_size	d_call	cdr3_aa	cdr3_nt
TRBV2	TRBJ2-3	NA	NA	CARASGSTDTQYF	TGTGCCCGGGCGAGCGGGAGCACAGATACGCAGTATTTT
TRBV4-1	TRBJ2-7	NA	NA	CASSFIWTTHYEQYF	TGCGCCAGCAGCTTTATTTGGACTACACACTACGAGCAGTACTTC
TRBV27	TRBJ2-1	once	NA	CASKPGLTFGEQFF	TGTGCCAGCAAACCGGGACTCACCTTTGGTGAGCAGTTCTTC
TRBV5-1	TRBJ1-1	NA	TRBD1	CASSPTGGSAEAFF	TGCGCCAGCAGTCCTACAGGGGGGAGTGCTGAAGCTTTCTTT
TRBV4-1	TRBJ1-6	NA	TRBD1	CASSQEDRGLFPLHF	TGCGCCAGCAGCCAAGAGGACAGGGGGTTATTCCCCCTCCACTTT
TRBV4-3	TRBJ1-3	NA	NA	CASSQVATGQSNTIYF	TGCGCCAGCAGCCAGGTGGCCACGGGACAATCGAACACCATATATTTT
TRBV2	TRBJ2-1	NA	NA	CASSEGYYNEQFF	TGTGCCAGCAGTGAAGGGTACTACAATGAGCAGTTCTTC
TRBV19	TRBJ2-7	NA	NA	CASSRLSSYEQYF	TGTGCCAGTTCTCGTTTGAGCTCCTACGAGCAGTACTTC
TRBV5-1	TRBJ2-1	NA	NA	CASSLGIISAYNEQFF	TGCGCCAGCAGCTTGGGTATTATCTCCGCCTACAATGAGCAGTTCTTC
TRBV19	TRBJ2-3	NA	TRBD2	CASSQTSGTSDTQYF	TGTGCCAGTAGTCAGACTAGCGGGACTAGCGATACGCAGTATTTT
TRBV12-5	TRBJ2-7	NA	NA	CASGLPRGGKVAYEQYF	TGTGCTAGTGGTTTGCCCCGGGGAGGAAAAGTGGCCTACGAGCAGTACTTC
TRBV2	TRBJ1-2	NA	TRBD1	CASSLRDRGGYTF	TGTGCCAGCAGCCTCCGGGACAGGGGAGGCTACACCTTC
TRBV19	TRBJ2-5	NA	NA	CASSIEGETQYF	TGTGCCAGTAGTATTGAGGGAGAGACCCAGTACTTC
TRBV2	TRBJ2-3	NA	TRBD2	CASRNRLAGVTDTQYF	TGTGCCAGCAGGAACCGACTAGCGGGAGTAACAGATACGCAGTATTTT
TRBV7-9	TRBJ2-5	NA	NA	CASSLAVGKGETQYF	TGTGCCAGCAGCTTAGCCGTAGGTAAAGGCGAGACCCAGTACTTC
TRBV7-2	TRBJ2-7	NA	TRBD2	CASSLLAGDYEQYF	TGTGCCAGCAGCTTACTAGCGGGGGACTACGAGCAGTACTTC
TRBV21-1	TRBJ2-1	once	NA	CASSKVDSQFF	TGTGCCAGCAGCAAAGTAGACAGTCAGTTCTTC
TRBV28	TRBJ2-5	NA	NA	CASSFGTPQETQYF	TGTGCCAGCAGTTTCGGGACACCCCAAGAGACCCAGTACTTC
TRBV19	TRBJ2-6	NA	NA	CASSIGGSGANVLTF	TGTGCCAGTAGTATAGGAGGCTCTGGGGCCAACGTCCTGACTTTC
TRBV5-1	TRBJ2-7	NA	NA	CASSLAAAKDYEQYF	TGCGCCAGCAGCTTGGCGGCAGCAAAAGACTACGAGCAGTACTTC
TRBV10-3	TRBJ1-2	NA	TRBD1	CAISVGDREPFSYGYTF	TGTGCCATCAGTGTCGGGGACAGAGAGCCGTTCTCCTATGGCTACACCTTC
TRBV9	TRBJ2-2	once	NA	CASSVVGRNTGELFF	TGTGCCAGCAGCGTAGTTGGACGGAACACCGGGGAGCTGTTTTTT
TRBV2	TRBJ2-5	NA	TRBD1	CASSSGAGGARETQYF	TGTGCCAGCAGTTCAGGGGCAGGGGGCGCGAGGGAGACCCAGTACTTC
TRBV6-5	TRBJ2-5	NA	NA	CASSYQGLQETQYF	TGTGCCAGCAGTTACCAGGGTCTCCAAGAGACCCAGTACTTC
TRBV9	TRBJ2-3	once	TRBD2	CASSVFRGRAIDTQYF	TGTGCCAGCAGCGTTTTTCGCGGGAGGGCGATAGATACGCAGTATTTT
TRBV29-1	TRBJ2-7	NA	NA	CSVGRPFYEQYF	TGCAGCGTGGGGCGACCTTTCTACGAGCAGTACTTC
TRBV11-2	TRBJ2-3	NA	TRBD2	CASSPSGGTSGTDTQYF	TGTGCCAGCAGCCCCTCGGGAGGGACTAGCGGGACAGATACGCAGTATTTT
TRBV29-1	TRBJ2-5	NA	NA	CSVSSGRLQETQYF	TGCAGCGTCTCAAGTGGGCGATTACAAGAGACCCAGTACTTC
TRBV18	TRBJ2-7	NA	TRBD2	CASSLLTSGMASYEQYF	TGTGCCAGCTCCTTATTGACTAGCGGGATGGCCTCCTACGAGCAGTACTTC
TRBV13	TRBJ2-6	NA	NA	CASSLAGANVLTF	TGTGCCAGCAGCTTAGCAGGGGCCAACGTCCTGACTTTC
TRBV11-1	TRBJ1-2	NA	NA	CASSGYGIYGYTF	TGTGCCAGCAGCGGCTACGGGATTTATGGCTACACCTTC
TRBV5-1	TRBJ1-6	NA	TRBD1	CASSLGQGDTYNSPLHF	TGCGCCAGCAGCTTGGGGCAGGGGGATACCTATAATTCACCCCTCCACTTT
TRBV10-3	TRBJ2-2	NA	NA	CATPWGCGNTGELFF	TGTGCCACTCCATGGGGGTGCGGGAACACCGGGGAGCTGTTTTTT
TRBV28	TRBJ2-1	NA	TRBD1	CASRTLPGGENEQFF	TGTGCCAGCAGAACTTTACCAGGGGGAGAGAATGAGCAGTTCTTC
TRBV7-2	TRBJ1-3	NA	NA	CASSLVGVASGNTIYF	TGTGCCAGCAGCTTAGTTGGGGTAGCGTCTGGAAACACCATATATTTT
TRBV9	TRBJ1-2	NA	NA	CASSVGSTTGYTF	TGTGCCAGCAGCGTAGGCTCGACAACCGGCTACACCTTC
TRBV6-5	TRBJ2-7	NA	NA	CATHGAGRYEQYF	TGTGCCACCCACGGGGCAGGGCGCTACGAGCAGTACTTC
TRBV10-3	TRBJ1-6	NA	NA	CAISESGGSPLHF	TGTGCCATCAGTGAGTCGGGCGGTTCACCCCTCCACTTT
TRBV11-2	TRBJ2-7	NA	NA	CASSLEVDF	TGTGCCAGCAGCTTAGAGGTGGACTTC
TRBV25-1	TRBJ2-5	NA	TRBD1	CASSEQGAWETQYF	TGTGCCAGCAGTGAACAGGGGGCTTGGGAGACCCAGTACTTC
TRBV5-1	TRBJ1-1	NA	TRBD1	CASSLGQGAFF	TGCGCCAGCAGCTTGGGACAGGGGGCTTTCTTT
TRBV6-1	TRBJ2-7	NA	NA	CARGERYEQYF	TGTGCCAGAGGGGAGCGATACGAGCAGTACTTC